Listed below are T cell receptor beta chains from one sample, sequenced in a study of cytomegalovirus exposure and HLA in healthy donors. Using immunoSEQ multiplex PCR, the repertoire was profiled, and TCRdb retains in-frame clones only, with some absent. The table includes about 110,000 clones, around 71% detected once. The source material was PBMCs. Receptor source: a boy between 5 and 17 years old in good health and CMV-seronegative. The conserved cysteine and the conserved F or W are not part of the CDR3 here.

cdr3_length: 13
j_call: TRBJ2-7
v_call: TRBV12-5
cdr3_aa: ASGLVWEGAYEQY

cdr3_length: 13
j_call: TRBJ2-2
v_call: TRBV5-4
cdr3_aa: ASSLERGDVGELF

cdr3_length: 15
j_call: TRBJ2-1
v_call: TRBV5-1
cdr3_aa: ASSVRRLAGPYNEQF

cdr3_length: 14
j_call: TRBJ1-2
v_call: TRBV4-3
cdr3_aa: ASSPRLGDMNYGYT

cdr3_length: 11
j_call: TRBJ2-2
v_call: TRBV5-5
cdr3_aa: ASRVLRAGELF

cdr3_length: 9
j_call: TRBJ2-1
v_call: TRBV6-1
cdr3_aa: ASRFNNEQF

cdr3_length: 12
j_call: TRBJ2-1
v_call: TRBV18
cdr3_aa: ASSASGGRNEQF

cdr3_length: 13
j_call: TRBJ1-4
v_call: TRBV9
cdr3_aa: ASSPRGESNEKLF

cdr3_length: 14
j_call: TRBJ1-5
v_call: TRBV6-1
cdr3_aa: ASSEGRRWGHQPQH

cdr3_length: 14
j_call: TRBJ1-3
v_call: TRBV7-2
cdr3_aa: ASSLRGSVSGNTIY

cdr3_length: 12
j_call: TRBJ2-7
v_call: TRBV30
cdr3_aa: AWSLGSHSYEQY

cdr3_length: 10
j_call: TRBJ2-7
v_call: TRBV28
cdr3_aa: ASSFDLYEQY

cdr3_length: 12
j_call: TRBJ2-7
v_call: TRBV7-9
cdr3_aa: ASSDGGSSYEQY

cdr3_length: 13
j_call: TRBJ2-7
v_call: TRBV9
cdr3_aa: ASSVEPGSSYEQY

cdr3_length: 12
j_call: TRBJ2-2
v_call: TRBV30
cdr3_aa: AWSSGGRTGELF

cdr3_length: 13
j_call: .
v_call: TRBV5-1
cdr3_aa: ASSLEGQVAYEQY

cdr3_length: 10
j_call: TRBJ2-1
v_call: TRBV18
cdr3_aa: ASSQGRNEQF

cdr3_length: 11
j_call: TRBJ2-1
v_call: TRBV2
cdr3_aa: ASTLGQNNEQF

cdr3_length: 12
j_call: TRBJ2-7
v_call: TRBV6-1
cdr3_aa: ASSDGTGGNEQY

cdr3_length: 12
j_call: TRBJ1-5
v_call: TRBV10-3
cdr3_aa: AISLTGGDQPQH